Below are 10 T cell receptor beta chains sequenced from a single sample in a study of STAT3 mutations in large granular lymphocyte leukemia. Findings of the study overall: Every T-cell large granular lymphocyte leukemia patient had at least one immunodominant TCR beta clonotype.

Antigens of these TCRs are unknown. Method: immunoSEQ multiplex PCR; TCRdb's copy keeps in-frame clones and lacks some. The profile shows fewer than 20,000 clones, roughly 86% of them singletons. Sequenced material: peripheral blood mononuclear cells. These receptors originate from a man aged 45-65 years with T-cell large granular lymphocyte leukemia. Some clones in this sample may be carry-over from other donors' samples.

The rearrangement joins TRBV6-6 to TRBJ2-2; the D gene is possibly TRBD1 (6 bases). Per the germline V gene, CDR1 is MNHNY and CDR2 is SVGAGI (reference sequence). The CDR3 length is 15 residues. Trimming left V 7 bases short and J 6 bases short, with 18 bases between. The CDR3 loop is CASTISGERSGELFF. The CDR3 coding sequence is TGTGCCAGCACGATTTCAGGGGAAAGGTCCGGGGAGCTGTTTTTT.

The chain employs TRBV7-3 and TRBJ2-3; TRBD1 is a possible D gene (6 bases). CDR1 is SGHTA and CDR2 is FQGTGA in the germline V gene. There are 13 residues in the CDR3. V gave up 3 bases and J gave up 4 bases, with 8 bases separating them. CDR3 protein: CASSFYRADTQYF. DNA for the CDR3: TGTGCCAGCAGCTTTTACAGGGCAGATACGCAGTATTTT.

This chain joins TRBV6-5 and TRBJ1-2, with TRBD1 identical over 10 bases. The CDR3 covers 15 residues. The J segment lost 3 bases and the V segment lost 5 bases, leaving 6 bases of the junction unmatched. Germline V gene sequence: CDR1 MNHEY, CDR2 SVGAGI. CDR3 DNA: TGTGCCAGCAGTGCAGGACAGGGGGGCTACTATGGCTACACCTTC. Its protein product is CASSAGQGGYYGYTF.

The chain is built from TRBV7-8 and TRBJ2-7, with D possibly being TRBD1 or TRBD2 (5 bases each). Per germline, CDR1 SGHVS and CDR2 FQNEAQ. Trimming took off 2 bases at V and 0 bases at J, with 17 bases between the two ends. This CDR3 has 17 amino acids. The CDR3 DNA follows: TGTGCCAGCAGCTTAAGGCCCGGGACCGCGAGCTCCTACGAGCAGTACTTC. Translating gives CASSLRPGTASSYEQYF. The entire variable domain, with the rest obtained from reference TRBV7-8 and TRBJ2-7, is as follows: GAGVSQSPRYKVAKRGQDVALRCDPISGHVSLFWYQQALGQGPEFLTYFQNEAQLDKSGLPSDRFFAERPEGSVSTLKIQRTQQEDSAVYLCASSLRPGTASSYEQYFGPGTRLTVT.

The chain combines TRBV4-2 with TRBJ2-7; D uncertain. CDR3 length: 12 residues. The V gene's germline CDR1 is LGHNA and CDR2 YNFKEQ. Trimming removed 3 bases from V and 7 bases from J, with 10 bases in between. CDR3 nucleotide sequence: TGTGCCAGCAGCCACGGTAGTAGGGAGCAGTACTTC. It specifies CASSHGSREQYF.

The rearrangement joins TRBV6-5 to TRBJ2-1; D may be TRBD2 (5 bases). Germline CDR1 and CDR2: MNHEY and SVGAGI. The length of the CDR3 is 13 residues. Trimming shortened V by 5 bases and J by 5 bases, and 10 bases separated the two germline ends. The CDR3 here is CASSRGPNNEQFF. In nucleotides, the CDR3 is TGTGCCAGCAGTCGAGGGCCCAACAATGAGCAGTTCTTC.

The chain uses TRBV12-5 and TRBJ2-7; D gene uncertain. Deletions cut 1 base from V and 0 bases from J, with 16 bases between. CDR1 is LGHNT and CDR2 is FRNRAP in the germline V gene. The CDR3 has 17 residues. CDR3 sequence: CASGLEGSPKDSYEQYF. For the CDR3, the DNA is TGTGCTAGTGGTTTGGAGGGCAGTCCGAAGGACTCCTACGAGCAGTACTTC.

The J gene is TRBJ2-7, the V gene TRBV7-9, with D unresolved. Germline values: CDR1 SEHNR, CDR2 FQNEAQ (reference sequence). This CDR3 is built from 13 residues. V dropped 5 bases and J dropped 1 base, with 9 bases sitting between them. The CDR3: CASSPLRSYEQYF. Written as DNA, the CDR3 is TGTGCCAGCAGCCCCCTGAGATCCTACGAGCAGTACTTC.

In this sample, this clone turned up once. The V gene is TRBV5-1, the J gene TRBJ2-5, with a possible D match to TRBD2 (6 bases). The V and J ends lost 4 bases and 4 bases respectively, with 17 bases between them. The CDR3 is 15 residues long. In germline, CDR1 is SGHRS, CDR2 YFSETQ. Here the CDR3 reads CASSLGTPRGETQYF. CDR3 DNA: TGCGCCAGCAGCCTCGGGACTCCTCGGGGAGAGACCCAGTACTTC.

This sequence joins TRBV25-1 and TRBJ2-7; D remains unclear. Germline CDR1 MGHDK, CDR2 SYGVNS. This CDR3 contains 14 residues. The V and J ends lost 3 bases and 0 bases respectively, with 9 bases between them. The CDR3 here is CASSDAVSSYEQYF. CDR3 nucleotide sequence: TGTGCCAGCAGTGATGCAGTTTCCTCCTACGAGCAGTACTTC.